These 5 T cell receptor beta chains share one sample of origin, sequenced in a study of cytomegalovirus exposure and HLA in healthy donors. PCR employed 60 Vbeta and 13 Jbeta primers. The protocol was immunoSEQ multiplex PCR, while the TCRdb copy is restricted to in-frame clones and leaves out a portion. The data show under 85,000 clones, about 80% seen once. The sample consisted of PBMCs. These TCRs come from a woman in her twenties or thirties in good health and CMV-seronegative.

The V and J genes are TRBV20-1 and TRBJ1-1; D call uncertain. Trimming left V 6 bases short and J 8 bases short, with 13 bases between. The CDR3 totals 11 residues. The germline V gene encodes CDR1 DFQATT and CDR2 SNEGSKA (reference sequence). The CDR3 region is CSAERVWEAFF. In DNA, the CDR3 is TGCAGTGCCGAGAGGGTGTGGGAAGCTTTCTTT.

The V call is TRBV30, the J call TRBJ2-2; D is perhaps TRBD2 (5 bases). Trimming removed 0 bases from V and 7 bases from J, with 9 bases in between. Germline V gene lookup returns CDR1 GTSNPN and CDR2 SVGIG (reference sequence). CDR3 size: 13 residues. The CDR3 loop reads CAWSVWENGELFF. The CDR3 DNA sequence: TGTGCCTGGAGTGTATGGGAGAACGGGGAGCTGTTTTTT. Supplemented by reference TRBV30 and TRBJ2-2, the full variable domain reads SQTIHQWPATLVQPVGSPLSLECTVEGTSNPNLYWYRQAAGRGLQLLFYSVGIGQISSEVPQNLSASRPQDRQFILSSKKLLLSDSGFYLCAWSVWENGELFFGEGSRLTVL.

CDR3 sequence reads: CSVEDPGQGYEQYF. Here the CDR3 DNA reads TGCAGCGTTGAAGATCCTGGACAGGGCTACGAGCAGTACTTC. The chain uses TRBV29-1 and TRBJ2-7; 8 positions match TRBD1. In germline, CDR1 is SQVTM, CDR2 ANQGSEA. This CDR3 comprises 14 residues. The ends lost 0 bases at V and 3 bases at J; junction bases unmatched: 4.

The chain is built from TRBV14 and TRBJ2-7, with D hard to call. Trimming removed 1 base at V and 6 bases at J, with 13 bases between. The CDR3 totals 14 residues. The germline V gene encodes CDR1 SGHDN and CDR2 FVKESK. DNA of the CDR3: TGTGCCAGCAGCCAAGGGAGATTCCAAGGCGAGCAGTACTTC. This encodes CASSQGRFQGEQYF.

J is TRBJ2-1 and V is TRBV4-1, with TRBD1 matching 8 bases. This CDR3 contains 17 residues. Germline loops: CDR1 MGHRA, CDR2 YSYEKL. V lost 3 bases to trimming and J lost 12 bases; unmatched junction nucleotides: 19. CDR3 DNA sequence: TGCGCCAGCAGCCATCCAACCCGGGACAGGACTACCTCTAGGCAGTTCTTC. Its translation is CASSHPTRDRTTSRQFF.